These 5 T cell receptor beta chains came from one sample sequenced in a study of response to subunit inactivated influenza vaccine. A single record per CDR3 protein comes from TCRdb applying MiXCR to the RT-PCR reads. The table has about 650,000 distinct CDR3 sequences, around 16% seen once. Specimen: PBMCs from blood, collected about 13 days after vaccination. The receptors here all came from a man aged 50-59 years who received an inactivated influenza vaccine.

The table lists this clonotype with a few counts. CDR3 loop: CASSFGPIPMNTEAFF. The CDR3 DNA reads as TGTGCCAGCAGTTTCGGCCCGATCCCCATGAACACTGAAGCTTTCTTT. The J gene is TRBJ1-1, the V gene TRBV12-3 or TRBV12-4; D unclear. The CDR3 extends over 16 amino acids. Between the trimmed V and J ends, which lost 3 bases and 0 bases, there was a span of 14 bases.

This clonotype was detected only a few times. This sequence joins TRBV20-1 and TRBJ1-5, with D maybe TRBD1 (5 bases). With 3 bases removed from V and 4 bases from J, the gap between germline ends came to 16 bases. From germline, CDR1 is DFQATT and CDR2 SNEGSKA (reference sequence). The CDR3 has 15 residues. CDR3 sequence reads: CSARSDTRLNQPQHF. The CDR3 DNA follows: TGCAGTGCTAGGTCGGACACCCGACTTAATCAGCCCCAGCATTTT.

The V and J genes are TRBV2 and TRBJ2-1, with D possibly being TRBD2 (6 bases). The germline V gene has CDR1 SNHLY and CDR2 FYNNEI. This CDR3 is built from 17 residues. The V end was cut by 5 bases, the J end by 0 bases, with 17 bases between. The CDR3 is CASSQGTARGSYNEQFF. The CDR3 DNA reads as TGTGCCAGCAGTCAAGGGACTGCCCGAGGCTCCTACAATGAGCAGTTCTTC.

The table lists this clonotype with a few counts. The gene calls are TRBV4-3 and TRBJ1-2; 8 bases are shared with TRBD1. CDR3 length: 15 amino acids. CDR1 and CDR2 (germline): LGHNA, YSLEER. V dropped 1 base and J dropped 3; count of bases not matched to a gene: 4. CDR3 nucleotide sequence: TGCGCCAGCAGCCAAGGACAGGGGTTGCACTATGGCTACACCTTC. Encoded protein: CASSQGQGLHYGYTF.

This chain joins TRBV20-1 and TRBJ2-7; tentative D call: TRBD1 (6 bases). Trimming cost V 4 bases and J 3 bases, with 10 bases left between them. CDR3 length: 12 residues. Germline V gene data show CDR1 as DFQATT and CDR2 as SNEGSKA (reference sequence). The CDR3: CSAKQGYYEQYF. The DNA for the CDR3 is TGCAGTGCTAAACAGGGATACTACGAGCAGTACTTC.